This T cell receptor beta chain was recorded in a study of CD8+CD57+ T cells in acquired aplastic anemia. About the study: An average of roughly 3 ug of DNA was obtained from sorted CD4+ and CD8+ cells.

It was patients with CD8+CD57+ cell expansion by flow cytometry who were chosen for sequencing. V gave up 7 bases and J gave up 3 bases, with 7 bases separating them. The germline V gene has CDR1 SNHLY and CDR2 FYNNEI. There are 11 residues in the CDR3. Researchers used genomic DNA as the template to profile TCR beta VDJ and CDR3. MiXCR was run by TCRdb on the reads, yielding one entry per CDR3 protein. The table records about 160,000 distinct CDR3 sequences, about two thirds of them present only once. This rearrangement joins TRBV2 to TRBJ2-7; tentatively, D is TRBD2 (5 bases). This receptor was obtained from a human donor with aplastic anemia. The sample taken for sequencing was sorted CD4+, CD8+, or CD8+CD57+ T cells (not recorded which) from PBMCs. The CDR3 loop is CASKRDYEQYF. The DNA for the CDR3 is TGTGCCAGCAAGAGGGACTACGAGCAGTACTTC.